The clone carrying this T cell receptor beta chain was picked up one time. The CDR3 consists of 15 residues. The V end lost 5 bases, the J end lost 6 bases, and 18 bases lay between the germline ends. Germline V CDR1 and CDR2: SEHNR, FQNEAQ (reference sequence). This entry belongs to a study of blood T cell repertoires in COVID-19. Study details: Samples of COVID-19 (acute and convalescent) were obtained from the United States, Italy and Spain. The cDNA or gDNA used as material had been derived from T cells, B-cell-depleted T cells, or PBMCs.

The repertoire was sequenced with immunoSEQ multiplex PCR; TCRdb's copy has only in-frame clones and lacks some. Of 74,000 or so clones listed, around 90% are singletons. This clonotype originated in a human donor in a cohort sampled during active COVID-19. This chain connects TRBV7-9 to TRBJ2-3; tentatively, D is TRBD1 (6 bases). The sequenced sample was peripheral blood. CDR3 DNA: TGTGCCAGCAGCCCCACATGGCAGGGGCGGGATACGCAGTATTTT. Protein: CASSPTWQGRDTQYF. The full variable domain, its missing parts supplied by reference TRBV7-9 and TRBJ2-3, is DTGVSQNPRHKITKRGQNVTFRCDPISEHNRLYWYRQTLGQGPEFLTYFQNEAQLEKSRLLSDRFSAERPKGSFSTLEIQRTEQGDSAMYLCASSPTWQGRDTQYFGPGTRLTVL.